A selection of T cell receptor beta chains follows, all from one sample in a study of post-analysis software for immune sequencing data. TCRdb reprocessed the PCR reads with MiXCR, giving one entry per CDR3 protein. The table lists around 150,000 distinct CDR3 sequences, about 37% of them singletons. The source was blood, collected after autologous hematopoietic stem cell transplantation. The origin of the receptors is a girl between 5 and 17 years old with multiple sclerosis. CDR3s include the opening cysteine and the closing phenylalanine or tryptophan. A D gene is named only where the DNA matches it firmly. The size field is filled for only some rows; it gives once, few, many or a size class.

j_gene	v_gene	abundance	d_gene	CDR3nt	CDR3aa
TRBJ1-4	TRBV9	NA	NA	TGTGCCAGCAGCGAGGAAGCAACTAATGAAAAACTGTTTTTT	CASSEEATNEKLFF
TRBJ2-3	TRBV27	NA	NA	TGTGCCAGCAGTTCCCCGGACTCAAGCACAGATACGCAGTATTTT	CASSSPDSSTDTQYF
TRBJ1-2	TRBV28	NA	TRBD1	TGTGCCAGCAGTTTCACTGGCAGGGGGGACTATGGCTACACCTTC	CASSFTGRGDYGYTF
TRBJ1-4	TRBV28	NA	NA	TGTGCCAGCAGCAAGTGGCAGTCGGAAAAACTGTTTTTT	CASSKWQSEKLFF
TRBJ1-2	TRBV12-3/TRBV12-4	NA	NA	TGTGCCAGCAGTAGAGGGAACTATGGCTACACCTTC	CASSRGNYGYTF
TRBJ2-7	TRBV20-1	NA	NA	TGCAGTGCTACCCATTCCCTATCCCCTTCCTACGAGCAGTACTTC	CSATHSLSPSYEQYF
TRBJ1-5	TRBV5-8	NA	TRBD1	TGTGCCAGCAGCCCAGGACAGGGGGTGAATCAGCCCCAGCATTTT	CASSPGQGVNQPQHF
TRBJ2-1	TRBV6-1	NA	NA	TGTGCCAGCAGTGAAGTCGACCGGAACTACAATGAGCAGTTCTTC	CASSEVDRNYNEQFF
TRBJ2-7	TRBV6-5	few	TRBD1	TGTGCCAGCGCTCGGGCAGGGGGCTACGAGCAGTACTTC	CASARAGGYEQYF
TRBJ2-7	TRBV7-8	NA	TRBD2	TGTGCCAGCAGCTTAGGGCTAGCGGGTACCAATGAGCAGTACTTC	CASSLGLAGTNEQYF
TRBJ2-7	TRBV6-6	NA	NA	TGTGCCAGCAGTTCCCTTGGTTGGCTATACGAGCAGTACTTC	CASSSLGWLYEQYF
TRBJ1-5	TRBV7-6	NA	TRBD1	TGTGCCAGCAGCTTATTCCCAGGGGGAGATCAGCCCCAGCATTTT	CASSLFPGGDQPQHF
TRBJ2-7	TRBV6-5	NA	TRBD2	TGTGCCAGCAGTTACTCCCCTTTCCGGACTAGCGGGAGTATCTACGAGCAGTACTTC	CASSYSPFRTSGSIYEQYF
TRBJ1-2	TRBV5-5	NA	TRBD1	TGTGCCAGCAGCCTGGGACAGGGAATCCGCTATGGCTACACCTTC	CASSLGQGIRYGYTF
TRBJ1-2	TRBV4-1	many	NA	TGCGCCAGCAGCCAGGCCTGGCTAGAGGGCTACACCTTC	CASSQAWLEGYTF
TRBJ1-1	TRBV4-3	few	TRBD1	TGCGCCAGCAGGACTCTAACCCGGGACAGGGGAAAGAGGACTGAAGCTTTCTTT	CASRTLTRDRGKRTEAFF
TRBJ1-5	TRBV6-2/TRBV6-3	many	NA	TGTGCCAGCAGTTACAGGGGGGATCAGCCCCAGCATTTT	CASSYRGDQPQHF